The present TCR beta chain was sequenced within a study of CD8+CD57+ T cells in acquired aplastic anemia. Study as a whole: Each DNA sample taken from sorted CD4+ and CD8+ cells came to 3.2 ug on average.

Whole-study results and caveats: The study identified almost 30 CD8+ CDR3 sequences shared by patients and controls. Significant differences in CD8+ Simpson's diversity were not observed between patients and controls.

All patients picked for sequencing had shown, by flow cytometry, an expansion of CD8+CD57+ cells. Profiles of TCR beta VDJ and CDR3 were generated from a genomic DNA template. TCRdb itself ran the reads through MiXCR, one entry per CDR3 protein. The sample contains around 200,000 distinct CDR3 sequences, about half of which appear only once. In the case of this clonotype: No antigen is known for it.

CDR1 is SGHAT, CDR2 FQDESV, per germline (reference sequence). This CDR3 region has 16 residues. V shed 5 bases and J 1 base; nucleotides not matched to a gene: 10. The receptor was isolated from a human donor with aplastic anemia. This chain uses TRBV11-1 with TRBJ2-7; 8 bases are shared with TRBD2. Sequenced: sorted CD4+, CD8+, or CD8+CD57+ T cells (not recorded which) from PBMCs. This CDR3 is CASSTSLAGYSYEQYF. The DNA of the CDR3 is TGTGCCAGCAGCACAAGCCTAGCGGGTTATTCCTACGAGCAGTACTTC.